A selection of T cell receptor beta chains follows, all from one sample in a study of blood T cell repertoires in COVID-19. TCRdb keeps only in-frame clones here, not all; method: immunoSEQ multiplex PCR. Found here are more than 55,000 clones, around 79% of them singletons; the top ten hold about 15%. Sequencing input: peripheral blood. The receptors here all came from a woman aged 65 to 85 with acute or convalescent COVID-19. Both conserved end residues are part of each CDR3. Each record gives: J gene, V gene, D gene, clone size, CDR3 DNA, CDR3 protein. A D gene is named only where the DNA matches it firmly. For some rows the clone size is stated as once, few or many, or as a class when expanded; others skip it.

TRBJ1-4	TRBV6-5	NA	NA	TGTGCCAGCAGCTTGGGGGGGGCCGATGAAAAACTGTTTTTT	CASSLGGADEKLFF
TRBJ2-1	TRBV14	TRBD2	NA	TGTGCCAGCAGCGGGACTAGCGGGGGCTACAATGAGCAGTTCTTC	CASSGTSGGYNEQFF
TRBJ2-3	TRBV9	NA	NA	TGTGCCAGCAGCGGACCGGTCTCCGGGACAAAAATCACAGATACGCAGTATTTT	CASSGPVSGTKITDTQYF
TRBJ2-5	TRBV11-2	TRBD2	few	TGTGCCAGCAGCTTAGGTAGCGGGGGCCAAGAGACCCAGTACTTC	CASSLGSGGQETQYF
TRBJ1-4	TRBV19	NA	once	TGTGCCAGTAGTACCCGTGGTGGAGAGAAAAAACTGTTTTTT	CASSTRGGEKKLFF
TRBJ2-5	TRBV5-1	NA	NA	TGCGCCAGCAGCATATGGGGCGGGGGCGACAGGCAAGAGACCCAGTACTTC	CASSIWGGGDRQETQYF
TRBJ2-1	TRBV12-3/TRBV12-4	NA	few	TGTGCCAGCACCCCAGTGCGGTACAAGCAGTTCTTC	CASTPVRYKQFF
TRBJ2-1	TRBV10-3	NA	NA	TGTGCCATCAGTGCCCCCCAAGGAGGGGCATCCAATGAGCAGTTCTTC	CAISAPQGGASNEQFF
TRBJ1-2	TRBV7-9	NA	NA	TGTGCCAGCAGCTTAGATAGGGGTCCTTTTTATGGCTACACCTTC	CASSLDRGPFYGYTF
TRBJ2-2	TRBV10-3	NA	NA	TGTGCCATCAGTGAGTCCGTGGGGCTCACCGGGGAGCTGTTTTTT	CAISESVGLTGELFF
TRBJ1-2	TRBV5-4	TRBD1	NA	TGTGCCAGCAGCCCGTTGGGACAGAAGACTAACTATGGCTACACCTTC	CASSPLGQKTNYGYTF
TRBJ2-3	TRBV9	TRBD2	few	TGTGCCAGCAGCCCTAGCGGGAGGGGCACAGATACGCAGTATTTT	CASSPSGRGTDTQYF
TRBJ2-3	TRBV6-5	TRBD1	NA	TGTGCCAGCAGTTCGGGACAGGGGGCATATACGCAGTATTTT	CASSSGQGAYTQYF
TRBJ1-5	TRBV5-1	TRBD1	NA	TGCGCCAGCAGCTTGGACGGACAGGGAAATCAGCCCCAGCATTTT	CASSLDGQGNQPQHF
TRBJ1-2	TRBV7-3	NA	NA	TGTGCCACCGGCGGCGGGACCTTCGGAGTGGATGGCTACACCTTC	CATGGGTFGVDGYTF
TRBJ1-2	TRBV6-5	TRBD1	NA	TGTGCCAGCAGTAGGTGGGGGACAGGAGGTGGCTACACCTTC	CASSRWGTGGGYTF
TRBJ2-4	TRBV5-6	NA	NA	TGTGCCAGCAGCTTGGCAGGGGCCAAAAACATTCAGTACTTC	CASSLAGAKNIQYF
TRBJ1-5	TRBV18	NA	NA	TGTGCCAGCTCCCGAGGAGGGGAAGGGAATCAGCCCCAGCATTTT	CASSRGGEGNQPQHF
TRBJ2-1	TRBV18	NA	NA	TGTGCCAGCTCACCGGCGCTCCTGGGCGACAATGAGCAGTTCTTC	CASSPALLGDNEQFF
TRBJ1-2	TRBV2	NA	NA	TGTGCCAGCAGGGTGGGACACTCCTATGGCTACACCTTC	CASRVGHSYGYTF
TRBJ2-2	TRBV18	NA	NA	TGTGCCAGCTCACCTATAATTTCCGGGGACACCGGGGAGCTGTTTTTT	CASSPIISGDTGELFF
TRBJ2-2	TRBV7-9	TRBD2	NA	TGTGCCAGCAGCCCCCGACTAGCGGGGGGTCTCGGGGAGCTGTTTTTT	CASSPRLAGGLGELFF
TRBJ2-3	TRBV19	TRBD1	NA	TGTGCCAGTCAAGTAAAAGACAGGGTCGGGGCAGATACGCAGTATTTT	CASQVKDRVGADTQYF
TRBJ2-5	TRBV12-5	NA	NA	TGTGCTAGTGGTTCTCGACAGAGAGAAGAGACCCAGTACTTC	CASGSRQREETQYF
TRBJ2-3	TRBV5-4	TRBD2	NA	TGTGCCAGCAGCCCGGGACTAGCGGGGGGCACAGATACGCAGTATTTT	CASSPGLAGGTDTQYF
TRBJ1-5	TRBV30	TRBD1	NA	TGTGCCCTGGAGACAGGGGGGTTAGGTCAGCCCCAGCATTTT	CALETGGLGQPQHF
TRBJ1-1	TRBV11-3	NA	NA	TGTGCCAGCAGGGGCCGCAACACTGAAGCTTTCTTT	CASRGRNTEAFF
TRBJ2-3	TRBV2	TRBD2	NA	TGTGCCAGCAGTGAAGTGGCGGGGGGGCTCGCAGATACGCAGTATTTT	CASSEVAGGLADTQYF
TRBJ2-3	TRBV7-9	TRBD1	NA	TGTGCCAGCAGCCCTAAAACAGGGGCCCTCACAGATACGCAGTATTTT	CASSPKTGALTDTQYF
TRBJ1-4	TRBV4-1	NA	NA	TGCGCCAGCAGCCAACATAGACGGACCCAGGGGGAAAAACTGTTTTTT	CASSQHRRTQGEKLFF
TRBJ2-3	TRBV1	NA	few	TGCACCAGCAGCCCCCACGGGTCGCACAACAGGGCTATGGGTGGGGATACGCAGTATTTT	CTSSPHGSHNRAMGGDTQYF
TRBJ2-3	TRBV7-9	NA	NA	TGTGCCAGCAGCCAATCGGGATTTGATACGCAGTATTTT	CASSQSGFDTQYF
TRBJ1-6	TRBV19	TRBD1	NA	TGTGCCAGTAGTCTACGGGGACAGAATTCACCCCTCCACTTT	CASSLRGQNSPLHF
TRBJ1-1	TRBV5-1	NA	NA	TGCGCCAGCGCCCAGAACGGGGGGCCTGAAGCTTTCTTT	CASAQNGGPEAFF
TRBJ2-7	TRBV6-5	NA	NA	TGTGCCAGCAGCCCCTTCAGGGGGGCCTCCTACGAGCAGTACTTC	CASSPFRGASYEQYF
TRBJ1-1	TRBV7-2	NA	NA	TGTGCCAGCAGACGTCCGGACAGTAACACTGAAGCTTTCTTT	CASRRPDSNTEAFF
TRBJ2-1	TRBV10-1	TRBD2	NA	TGCGCCAGCAGTGAATTGGGACTAGAAATGGGCAATGAGCAGTTCTTC	CASSELGLEMGNEQFF
TRBJ1-3	TRBV14	NA	NA	TGTGCCAGCAGCCCCCGAACGGGGGTCTCTGGAAACACCATATATTTT	CASSPRTGVSGNTIYF
TRBJ2-7	TRBV7-9	NA	NA	TGTGCCAGCAGAAGCGGACGGACGGCGGAGCAGTACTTC	CASRSGRTAEQYF
TRBJ2-2	TRBV3-1/TRBV3-2	TRBD1	once	TGTGCCAGCAGCCGAGGGGTCAGACAGGGACGGACCGGGGAGCTGTTTTTT	CASSRGVRQGRTGELFF
TRBJ1-5	TRBV2	TRBD1	NA	TGTGCCAGCAGTGCTAGGACAGGGGGCAATCAGCCCCAGCATTTT	CASSARTGGNQPQHF
TRBJ1-6	TRBV2	NA	NA	TGTGCCAGCAGAGGAGGGTCCAATAATTCACCCCTCCACTTT	CASRGGSNNSPLHF
TRBJ1-6	TRBV27	NA	few	TGTGCCAGCAGTTTATCTAAGGCGGTTAATTCACCCCTCCACTTT	CASSLSKAVNSPLHF
TRBJ1-1	TRBV9	TRBD1	NA	TGTGCCAGCAGCGTAGAGATCCTCCCCGGGACAGGATACACTGAAGCTTTCTTT	CASSVEILPGTGYTEAFF
TRBJ1-2	TRBV5-6	NA	NA	TGTGCCAGCAGCTTGGCAGGGGTATCCGGCTACACCTTC	CASSLAGVSGYTF
TRBJ1-1	TRBV7-9	TRBD1	few	TGTGCCAGCAGCCTTGGACAGGGGGCGATCTTGAACACTGAAGCTTTCTTT	CASSLGQGAILNTEAFF
TRBJ1-1	TRBV5-1	TRBD1	few	TGCGCCAGCAGCCGGTGGGACAGGGGCAACACTGAAGCTTTCTTT	CASSRWDRGNTEAFF
TRBJ2-3	TRBV5-6	TRBD2	once	TGTGCCAGCAGCTTTTTATACCCTAAGACTAGCCGTGACACAGATACGCAGTATTTT	CASSFLYPKTSRDTDTQYF
TRBJ2-1	TRBV29-1	TRBD2	NA	TGCAGCGTGGGGGAGGGGTACAATGAGCAGTTCTTC	CSVGEGYNEQFF